This passage covers 31 T cell receptor beta chains from one sample sequenced in a study of T-cell memory formation after mild COVID-19. Via MiXCR, TCRdb re-called the 5' RACE reads, giving one row per CDR3 protein. Of about 350,000 distinct CDR3 sequences listed, roughly an eighth are singletons. The sequenced sample consisted of PBMCs or a T cell subset sorted from them (not recorded which). Receptors originate from a man aged 18 to 29 who had mild COVID-19 (a few samples of this study predate the infection). Cell type and time point are not known.

The chain carries TRBV6-2 or TRBV6-3 and TRBJ2-5, with 10 positions matching TRBD2. Trimming cost V 7 bases and J 4 bases; bases outside gene matches: 9. Germline V gene sequence: CDR1 MNHEY, CDR2 SVGEGT. The CDR3 length is 15 residues. For the CDR3, the DNA is TGTGCCAGCACCAAAGCGGGGGGGCCACCAGAGACCCAGTACTTC. This gives the protein CASTKAGGPPETQYF.

The rearrangement joins TRBV5-1 to TRBJ2-7; the D gene could be TRBD1 or TRBD2 (5 bases each). The germline CDR1 and CDR2 sequences are SGHRS and YFSETQ. CDR3 length: 15 residues. V lost 0 bases and J 2 bases, leaving 12 bases between the germline ends. Written as DNA, the CDR3 is TGCGCCAGCAGCTTGGAAGGCAGGGAGACCTACGAGCAGTACTTC. Translated: CASSLEGRETYEQYF.

This rearrangement joins TRBV12-3 or TRBV12-4 to TRBJ1-5; weak D call: TRBD1 (6 bases). The germline V and J ends were trimmed by 11 bases and 4 bases, with 15 bases remaining between them. CDR3 length: 13 amino acids. The CDR3 DNA reads as TGTGCCGGACCGACAGGTTCAAATCAGCCCCAGCATTTT. Its translation is CAGPTGSNQPQHF.

The V call is TRBV9, the J call TRBJ2-3; weak D call: TRBD2 (6 bases). The germline gives CDR1 SGDLS, CDR2 YYNGEE. The V and J ends lost 0 bases and 5 bases respectively, with 13 bases between them. The CDR3 length is 15 residues. CDR3 sequence (DNA): TGTGCCAGCAGCGTAGTTGGTCTGGGGGGAGATACGCAGTATTTT. Its protein product is CASSVVGLGGDTQYF.

The chain couples TRBV7-9 to TRBJ1-1; D uncertain. V was cut by 3 bases and J by 0 bases, with 11 bases left in between. The CDR3 has 15 residues. Germline V lookup: CDR1 SEHNR, CDR2 FQNEAQ (reference sequence). The CDR3 sequence: CASSFFSFMNTEAFF. CDR3 DNA: TGTGCCAGCAGCTTTTTCAGTTTCATGAACACTGAAGCTTTCTTT.

There are a few counts of this clonotype. The CDR3 bases are TGTGCCAGCAGCCAAGCATCAAGCGGGGGGTCTGATGAGCAGTTCTTC. It encodes CASSQASSGGSDEQFF. V and J are TRBV4-2 and TRBJ2-1, with TRBD2 matching 9 bases. This CDR3 has 16 amino acids. V lost 1 base to trimming and J lost 8 bases; unmatched junction nucleotides: 9. Germline CDR1 and CDR2: LGHNA and YNFKEQ.

The rearrangement links TRBV7-9 to TRBJ2-5; D is uncertain. Between the trimmed V and J ends, which lost 4 bases and 0 bases, there was a span of 9 bases. This CDR3 is 14 amino acids long. Germline V lookup: CDR1 SEHNR, CDR2 FQNEAQ (reference sequence). In nucleotides, the CDR3 is TGTGCCAGCAGCTCAGCATCGTACCAAGAGACCCAGTACTTC. Protein sequence: CASSSASYQETQYF.

Only a few counts were recorded for this clonotype. The chain couples TRBV28 to TRBJ1-6; 9 bases match TRBD1. After removal of 7 bases from V and 10 bases from J, the junction contained 8 bases not matched to a gene. Germline CDR1 reads MDHEN; CDR2 reads SYDVKM. The CDR3 totals 14 residues. CDR3 amino acids: CASIRDREGSPLHF. The DNA of the CDR3 is TGTGCCAGCATACGGGACAGGGAGGGCTCACCCCTCCACTTT.

This rearrangement joins TRBV9 to TRBJ2-4, with a weak D call TRBD1 (6 bases). The germline V gene encodes CDR1 SGDLS and CDR2 YYNGEE. The CDR3 spans 12 residues. Trimming removed 3 bases from V and 7 bases from J, with 8 bases in between. The CDR3 here is CASSGGQNIQYF. CDR3 bases: TGTGCCAGCAGCGGCGGACAGAACATTCAGTACTTC.

The chain carries TRBV6-5 and TRBJ2-3; 10 nucleotides match TRBD2. Germline-derived CDR1 and CDR2 are MNHEY and SVGAGI. V shed 5 bases, J shed 5 bases, and the junction held 7 bases outside the gene matches. The CDR3 length is 15 residues. The CDR3 protein is CASSNPSGRKDTQYF. CDR3 coding DNA: TGTGCCAGCAGTAACCCTAGCGGGAGAAAAGATACGCAGTATTTT.

This clonotype occurred a few times. J is TRBJ2-2 and V is TRBV6-5, with 9 bases that match TRBD1. From germline, CDR1 is MNHEY and CDR2 SVGAGI. This CDR3 comprises 15 residues. The ends lost 6 bases at V and 1 base at J; junction bases unmatched: 3. The CDR3 sequence: CASSNRGQNTGELFF. The CDR3 DNA reads TGTGCCAGCAGCAACAGGGGGCAGAACACCGGGGAGCTGTTTTTT.

This clonotype was seen only a few times. The J gene is TRBJ1-2, the V gene TRBV5-1; 8 nucleotides line up with TRBD1. J was trimmed by 4 bases and V by 5 bases; bases with no gene match: 10. The germline V gene has CDR1 SGHRS and CDR2 YFSETQ. This CDR3 is built from 15 residues. CDR3 sequence (DNA): TGCGCCAGCAGGCCGACAGGGGTCTTTCTCTATGGCTACACCTTC. Amino acids: CASRPTGVFLYGYTF.

The chain employs TRBV6-5 and TRBJ1-3; 7 bases align to TRBD1. Germline lookup yields CDR1 MNHEY and CDR2 SVGAGI. The V and J ends lost 10 bases and 5 bases, in that order; junction bases with no gene match: 8. The CDR3 loop spans 13 amino acids. CDR3 sequence reads: CATSGQNRNTIYF. The CDR3 DNA sequence: TGTGCCACCTCGGGACAGAATCGAAACACCATATATTTT.

The chain links TRBV5-1 to TRBJ2-7, with a possible D match to TRBD1 (5 bases). The CDR3 loop spans 15 amino acids. Trimming took off 1 base at V and 4 bases at J, with 15 bases between the two ends. Germline V gene data show CDR1 as SGHRS and CDR2 as YFSETQ. The CDR3 here is CASSLYRTPGYEQYF. DNA for the CDR3: TGCGCCAGCAGCTTGTATAGGACACCAGGGTACGAGCAGTACTTC.

The J gene is TRBJ2-2, the V gene TRBV14; 9 bases are a match to TRBD2. After removal of 5 bases from V and 3 bases from J, the junction contained 25 bases not matched to a gene. CDR3 size: 22 residues. Germline CDR1 SGHDN, CDR2 FVKESK. CDR3 loop: CASSSKTLRGGAPQGYTGELFF. The CDR3 DNA reads TGTGCCAGCAGCTCAAAGACCCTCCGCGGGGGGGCCCCCCAAGGATACACCGGGGAGCTGTTTTTT. The full variable domain, its missing parts supplied by reference TRBV14 and TRBJ2-2, is EAGVTQFPSHSVIEKGQTVTLRCDPISGHDNLYWYRRVMGKEIKFLLHFVKESKQDESGMPNNRFLAERTGGTYSTLKVQPAELEDSGVYFCASSSKTLRGGAPQGYTGELFFGEGSRLTVL.

This clonotype was seen a few times. The gene calls are TRBV7-9 and TRBJ1-2; D not resolved. The CDR3 spans 14 residues. Germline CDR1 and CDR2: SEHNR and FQNEAQ (reference sequence). Trimming left V 5 bases short and J 7 bases short, with 17 bases between. The CDR3 nucleotides are TGTGCCAGCAGCGCGCCATGGAGCTCGGGTGGCTACACCTTC. It encodes CASSAPWSSGGYTF. Supplemented by reference TRBV7-9 and TRBJ1-2, the full variable domain reads DTGVSQNPRHKITKRGQNVTFRCDPISEHNRLYWYRQTLGQGPEFLTYFQNEAQLEKSRLLSDRFSAERPKGSFSTLEIQRTEQGDSAMYLCASSAPWSSGGYTFGSGTRLTVV.

CDR3 coding DNA: TGCGCCAGCAGCGGGGGCCGGATCGGACAGGGCGAGCAGTACTTC. Translating gives CASSGGRIGQGEQYF. This chain connects TRBV5-1 to TRBJ2-7; 8 nucleotides agree with TRBD1. V trimming: 4 bases; J trimming: 6 bases; junction bases outside the gene matches: 12. Germline CDR1 and CDR2: SGHRS and YFSETQ. The CDR3 contains 15 residues.

In this sample, this clonotype turned up a few times. The rearrangement uses TRBV5-1 and TRBJ2-7, with unresolved D. From germline, CDR1 is SGHRS and CDR2 YFSETQ. Between the trimmed V and J ends, which lost 0 bases and 2 bases, there was a span of 15 bases. This CDR3 comprises 16 residues. CDR3 loop: CASSLGPVLIPYEQYV. The CDR3 DNA sequence: TGCGCCAGCAGCTTGGGTCCCGTTTTGATCCCCTACGAGCAGTACGTC.

This clonotype was recorded at least ten times. The chain employs TRBV12-3 or TRBV12-4 and TRBJ2-1; D is undetermined. V was clipped by 4 bases and J by 4 bases, with 14 bases between them. This CDR3 contains 15 residues. The CDR3 sequence is CASSSGPSLYNEQFF. CDR3 sequence (DNA): TGTGCCAGCAGTTCCGGACCTAGTCTATACAATGAGCAGTTCTTC.

This clonotype was detected many times. V is TRBV15 and J is TRBJ1-1; D may be TRBD1 (5 bases). Looked up from germline, CDR1 is LNHNV and CDR2 is YYDKDF (reference sequence). The CDR3 totals 14 residues. V was shortened by 5 bases and J by 1 base, with 11 bases between the two germline ends. In DNA, the CDR3 is TGTGCCACCAGCGGAGCTAGGGGGAACACTGAAGCTTTCTTT. Translation gives CATSGARGNTEAFF.

This clonotype has a count of ten or more. The chain carries TRBV6-4 and TRBJ2-1; 10 positions match TRBD2. This CDR3 has 15 residues. With V trimmed by 5 bases and J by 8 bases, 9 bases remained unmatched. The germline gives CDR1 MRHNA, CDR2 SNTAGT. The CDR3 DNA reads as TGTGCCAGCAGTAAAAGCGGGGGGGCAATGGATGAGCAGTTCTTC. The encoded protein is CASSKSGGAMDEQFF.

This clonotype was counted at least ten times. The gene calls are TRBV7-8 and TRBJ2-1, with 11 bases aligning to TRBD2. Germline CDR1 reads SGHVS; CDR2 reads FQNEAQ. This CDR3 is built from 16 residues. The V gene end was trimmed by 5 bases and the J gene end by 7 bases; junction bases not matched to a gene: 10. In DNA, the CDR3 is TGTGCCAGCAGCGTACTAGCGGGGGTCGACAGGAATGAGCAGTTCTTC. Translating gives CASSVLAGVDRNEQFF. Based on the CDR3 plus reference TRBV7-8 and TRBJ2-1, the full variable domain is GAGVSQSPRYKVAKRGQDVALRCDPISGHVSLFWYQQALGQGPEFLTYFQNEAQLDKSGLPSDRFFAERPEGSVSTLKIQRTQQEDSAVYLCASSVLAGVDRNEQFFGPGTRLTVL.

This clonotype was observed a few times. J is TRBJ2-5 and V is TRBV21-1; the table's D call, TRBD1, has no DNA check behind it. TRBV21-1 is a pseudogene. The CDR3 contains 15 residues. CDR3 in DNA: TGTGCCAGCAGCAACCGGGACGATTTGCCGGCGCCCCAGTACTTC. The encoded protein is CASSNRDDLPAPQYF.

The rearrangement joins TRBV11-2 to TRBJ2-7; D is unclear. CDR3 length: 15 residues. Germline CDR1 and CDR2: SGHAT and FQNNGV. The germline V and J ends were trimmed by 0 bases and 3 bases, with 12 bases remaining between them. CDR3 in DNA: TGTGCCAGCAGCTTAGATCGTGCGGCCTTCTACGAGCAGTACTTC. Translating it yields CASSLDRAAFYEQYF.

The chain carries TRBV5-1 and TRBJ2-2, with no clear D. The ends were cut back, 4 bases at V and 3 bases at J, with 7 bases in the middle. Germline loops: CDR1 SGHRS, CDR2 YFSETQ. The CDR3 has 13 residues. CDR3 coding DNA: TGCGCCAGCAGCGATACAGACACCGGGGAGCTGTTTTTT. Protein: CASSDTDTGELFF.

This clonotype was seen ten or more times. The chain recombines TRBV12-3 or TRBV12-4 with TRBJ2-7, with no clear D. The CDR3 runs 13 residues. V lost 3 bases and J lost 3, with 9 bases in between. Written as DNA, the CDR3 is TGTGCCAGCAGTTTTTGGGCTAGCTACGAGCAGTACGTC. As protein: CASSFWASYEQYV.

This chain joins TRBV24-1 and TRBJ2-5, with D tentatively TRBD1 (5 bases). With 2 bases removed from V and 2 bases from J, the gap between germline ends came to 14 bases. The CDR3 has 16 residues. CDR1 KGHDR and CDR2 SFDVKD come from the germline V gene. This CDR3 is CATSDSRQNAQETQYF. CDR3 nucleotide sequence: TGTGCCACCAGTGATTCCAGACAGAACGCGCAAGAGACCCAGTACTTC.

On this clonotype itself: This may be a read error, as it is one base from a much larger clone. The chain carries TRBV7-9 and TRBJ1-2; D gene ambiguous. The length of the CDR3 is 13 residues. Germline loops: CDR1 SEHNR, CDR2 FQNEAQ (reference sequence). The CDR3 DNA reads as TGTGCCAGCAGCTTAGCGATCGGTTATGCCTACACCTTC. This encodes CASSLAIGYAYTF.

This clonotype showed up many times. The chain recombines TRBV12-3 or TRBV12-4 with TRBJ1-1; 8 bases match TRBD1. The trim removed 6 bases at V and 0 bases at J, leaving 0 bases unmatched. The CDR3 is 13 residues long. CDR3 sequence reads: CASRGQVNTEAFF. In DNA form, the CDR3 reads TGTGCCAGCAGGGGACAGGTGAACACTGAAGCTTTCTTT.

This rearrangement joins TRBV19 to TRBJ2-2; no clear D. V was clipped by 4 bases and J by 6 bases, with 6 bases between them. The germline V gene encodes CDR1 LNHDA and CDR2 SQIVND (reference sequence). The CDR3 contains 12 residues. Here the CDR3 reads CASSKMAGELFF. CDR3 bases: TGTGCCAGTAGTAAGATGGCCGGGGAGCTGTTTTTT.

This clonotype was detected a few times. The chain joins TRBV7-2 to TRBJ2-3; D gene unclear. Deletions cut 2 bases from V and 6 bases from J, with 15 bases between. The germline V gene encodes CDR1 SGHTA and CDR2 FQGNSA. The CDR3 has 15 residues. The CDR3 reads CASSLNGGNGDTQYF. CDR3 coding DNA: TGTGCCAGCAGCTTAAATGGTGGAAACGGGGATACGCAGTATTTT.